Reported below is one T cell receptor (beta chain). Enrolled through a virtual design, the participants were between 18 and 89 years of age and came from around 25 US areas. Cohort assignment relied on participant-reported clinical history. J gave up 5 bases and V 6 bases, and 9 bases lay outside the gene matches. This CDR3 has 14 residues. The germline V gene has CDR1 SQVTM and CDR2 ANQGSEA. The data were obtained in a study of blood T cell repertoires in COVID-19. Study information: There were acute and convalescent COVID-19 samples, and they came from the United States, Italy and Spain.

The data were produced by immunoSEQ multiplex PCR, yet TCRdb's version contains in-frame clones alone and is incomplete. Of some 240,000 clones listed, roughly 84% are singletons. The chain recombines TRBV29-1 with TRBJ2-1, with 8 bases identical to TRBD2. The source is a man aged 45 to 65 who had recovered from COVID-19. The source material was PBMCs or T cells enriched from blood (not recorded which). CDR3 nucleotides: TGCAGCGTAGGGTTAGCGGGACCCCACAATGAGCAGTTCTTC. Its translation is CSVGLAGPHNEQFF.